Sequencing of this TCR beta chain was carried out in a study of CD8 T cells in Susac syndrome. Random hexamers were used to reverse transcribe roughly 0.45 to 1 ug of RNA. From the immunoSEQ multiplex PCR reads, TCRdb called clonotypes with MiXCR, one entry per CDR3 protein. Of some 150,000 distinct CDR3 sequences listed, 85% to 95% are singletons. CDR1 and CDR2 (germline): DFQATT, SNEGSKA (reference sequence). The CDR3 spans 13 residues. V was cut by 4 bases and J by 1 base, with 10 bases left in between. The TCR sequence derives from a human donor with Susac syndrome. The sequencing input was CD4+ T cells from PBMCs. The chain uses TRBV20-1 and TRBJ1-1, with D perhaps TRBD1 (5 bases). CDR3 coding DNA: TGCAGTGCTACCCCCGGGGGGAACACTGAAGCTTTCTTT. Its translation is CSATPGGNTEAFF.